The entry below gives a single T cell receptor beta chain sequence along with its context. The data were obtained in a study of shared clonotypes between healthy human individuals. The CDR3 runs to 11 residues. The germline V and J ends were trimmed by 4 bases and 6 bases, with 5 bases remaining between them. Germline V gives CDR1 MGHRA, CDR2 YSYEKL. Clones were read by immunoSEQ multiplex PCR, and TCRdb kept only the in-frame ones, dropping some. The table has more than 400,000 clones, 90% to 96% seen once; the top ten hold about 0.064%. The source is a woman in her thirties in good health. Sequenced material: naive CD4+ T cells sorted from blood. Subset specified: CD45RA+ positively selected. The genes are TRBV4-1 and TRBJ2-3; D tentatively reads TRBD1 or TRBD2 (5 bases each). For the CDR3, the DNA is TGCGCCAGCAGCCGGGGGGATACGCAGTATTTT. Translation: CASSRGDTQYF.